The 27 T cell receptor beta chains listed next were all sequenced from one sample in a study of T cells in Graves' hyperthyroidism and ophthalmopathy. RNA transcripts gave rise to amplified TCR beta CDR3 regions. TCR CDR3 regions were first amplified by RT-PCR with HTBI primers. TCRdb fed the multiplex PCR reads into MiXCR, producing one record per CDR3 protein. The sample lists about 300,000 distinct CDR3 sequences; about 19% were seen once. Sequencing was done on a sample of blood. The receptor set was obtained from a man aged 50-60 years with Graves' ophthalmopathy.

This clonotype was picked up many times. The V gene is TRBV5-8, the J gene TRBJ2-7, with TRBD2 as a possible D gene (6 bases). V lost 3 bases and J 3 bases, leaving 10 bases between the germline ends. The CDR3 consists of 13 residues. Per germline, CDR1 SGHTS and CDR2 YDEGEE. CDR3 region: CASSWGGVYEQYF. The CDR3 DNA reads as TGTGCCAGCAGCTGGGGCGGGGTCTACGAGCAGTACTTC.

This clonotype was seen many times. The chain uses TRBV5-1 and TRBJ2-7; 7 bases are a match to TRBD2. The CDR3 runs to 14 residues. CDR1 and CDR2 (germline): SGHRS, YFSETQ. Trimming took 0 bases from V and 7 from J; bases not matched to a gene: 7. CDR3 sequence (DNA): TGCGCCAGCAGCTTGGCCTCCGCCGGGGGGGAGCAGTACTTC. Its translation is CASSLASAGGEQYF.

As regards this clonotype: With a much larger clone just one base away, this may be a read error. Because it lacks the conserved phenylalanine or tryptophan at the end, this CDR3 is likely a read error. V is TRBV28 and J is TRBJ2-7; 7 bases agree with TRBD1. The V gene end was trimmed by 3 bases and the J gene end by 3 bases; junction bases not matched to a gene: 2. Germline lookup yields CDR1 MDHEN and CDR2 SYDVKM. The CDR3 totals 13 residues. The CDR3 spells CASSFAGGYEQYL. In DNA form, the CDR3 reads TGTGCCAGCAGTTTCGCAGGGGGCTACGAGCAGTACCTC.

The rearrangement joins TRBV7-9 to TRBJ1-1; the match to TRBD1 covers 12 bases. The germline V gene has CDR1 SEHNR and CDR2 FQNEAQ (reference sequence). Trimming at V came to 6 bases and at J to 8 bases, leaving 7 bases not matched to a gene. The CDR3 consists of 14 residues. The CDR3 loop reads CASRPGTGGVEAFF. CDR3 bases: TGTGCCAGCAGGCCCGGGACAGGGGGCGTCGAAGCTTTCTTT.

This clonotype was counted between two and nine times. V is TRBV5-5 and J is TRBJ1-3; D is perhaps TRBD1 (6 bases). V was trimmed by 0 bases and J by 4 bases, leaving 11 bases between them. Germline CDR1 is SGHKS and CDR2 is YYEKEE (reference sequence). This CDR3 comprises 15 residues. CDR3 in amino acids: CASSLEAGEGNTIYF. CDR3 nucleotides: TGTGCCAGCAGCTTGGAGGCAGGGGAAGGAAACACCATATATTTT.

Note on this clonotype: This may be a read error: a much more frequent sequence differs by one nucleotide. The chain links TRBV2 to TRBJ2-1; D remains ambiguous. There are 11 residues in the CDR3. Germline V lookup: CDR1 SNHLY, CDR2 FYNNEI. The CDR3 loop is CTSSPVREQFF. The CDR3 nucleotides are TGTACCAGCAGTCCTGTCCGTGAGCAGTTCTTC.

In regard to this clonotype: This could be a read error, since a much larger clone is one nucleotide away. This chain connects TRBV20-1 to TRBJ2-3; D is undetermined. Germline V gene sequence: CDR1 DFQATT, CDR2 SNEGSKA (reference sequence). The CDR3 loop spans 10 amino acids. V shed 3 bases and J shed 7 bases, with 5 bases lying between them. This chain's CDR3 is CSASRNTQYF. In DNA form, the CDR3 reads TGCAGTGCTAGCCGGAATACGCAGTATTTT.

This clonotype appeared a few times. The chain couples TRBV19 to TRBJ1-1; TRBD1 might be the D (5 bases). V was clipped by 6 bases and J by 2 bases, with 13 bases between them. This CDR3 has 14 residues. The germline gives CDR1 LNHDA, CDR2 SQIVND (reference sequence). CDR3 loop: CASRPTGGNTEAFF. CDR3 sequence (DNA): TGTGCCAGTAGACCCACCGGGGGAAACACTGAAGCTTTCTTT.

Many counts were recorded for this clonotype. The chain links TRBV5-1 to TRBJ2-2; 7 bases are a match to TRBD1. This CDR3 spans 15 amino acids. Per germline, CDR1 SGHRS and CDR2 YFSETQ. J lost 3 bases, V lost 1 base, and 3 bases had no gene match. CDR3 nucleotide sequence: TGCGCCAGCAGCTTGTTACAGGGGTACACCGGGGAGCTGTTTTTT. Encoded protein: CASSLLQGYTGELFF.

This clonotype was found a few times. This chain connects TRBV5-1 to TRBJ2-3; D perhaps matches TRBD1 (6 bases). The CDR3 is 13 amino acids. CDR1 and CDR2 (germline): SGHRS, YFSETQ. The V end lost 2 bases, the J end lost 7 bases, and 11 bases lay between the germline ends. The CDR3 reads CASSFRDTHTQYF. The DNA of the CDR3 is TGCGCCAGCAGCTTCCGGGACACGCATACGCAGTATTTT. The whole variable domain, filled in from reference TRBV5-1 and TRBJ2-3, reads KAGVTQTPRYLIKTRGQQVTLSCSPISGHRSVSWYQQTPGQGLQFLFEYFSETQRNKGNFPGRFSGRQFSNSRSEMNVSTLELGDSALYLCASSFRDTHTQYFGPGTRLTVL.

This clonotype has a count of ten or more. The chain recombines TRBV9 with TRBJ2-3; 7 positions agree with TRBD1. Trimming took 0 bases from V and 2 from J; bases not matched to a gene: 3. Germline CDR1 reads SGDLS; CDR2 reads YYNGEE. The CDR3 length is 15 residues. CDR3 protein: CASSVATGVTDTQYF. DNA for the CDR3: TGTGCCAGCAGCGTAGCTACAGGGGTCACAGATACGCAGTATTTT.

The rearrangement joins TRBV11-1 to TRBJ1-2, with D unclear. V dropped 1 base and J dropped 3 bases, with 12 bases sitting between them. Germline CDR1 and CDR2: SGHAT and FQDESV (reference sequence). The CDR3 is made up of 15 amino acids. This chain's CDR3 is CASSLGRSKDYGYTF. The CDR3 DNA is TGTGCCAGCAGCTTAGGCCGGTCGAAGGACTATGGCTACACCTTC.

This chain uses TRBV28 with TRBJ2-1; 9 bases align to TRBD1. This CDR3 is built from 16 residues. Germline V gene data show CDR1 as MDHEN and CDR2 as SYDVKM. Trimming took 6 bases from V and 2 from J; bases not matched to a gene: 8. CDR3 nucleotides: TGTGCCAGCAGAACGGGACAGGGAATGACCTACAATGAGCAGTTCTTC. Amino acid sequence: CASRTGQGMTYNEQFF.

The chain uses TRBV12-3 or TRBV12-4 and TRBJ2-7, with 8 nucleotides matching TRBD1. The CDR3 is 13 amino acids. The trim removed 4 bases at V and 2 bases at J, leaving 1 base unmatched. The CDR3, as DNA: TGTGCCAGCAGTTGGGGACAGGCCTACGAGCAGTACTTC. Translation: CASSWGQAYEQYF.

The table lists this clonotype with many counts. J is TRBJ1-4 and V is TRBV2, with D maybe TRBD1 (6 bases). The CDR3 has 13 residues. The V gene lost 6 bases and the J gene lost 6 bases, with 11 bases spanning the gap. Per the germline V gene, CDR1 is SNHLY and CDR2 is FYNNEI. The chain's CDR3 is CASRAGTHEKLFF. CDR3 bases: TGTGCCAGCAGGGCCGGGACACATGAAAAACTGTTTTTT.

The CDR3 DNA sequence: TGTGCCAGCAGCCAAGAAATTCACAGGGGCTACGAGCAGTACTTC. Protein sequence: CASSQEIHRGYEQYF. The chain links TRBV4-2 to TRBJ2-7; 7 nucleotides agree with TRBD1. The CDR3 consists of 15 residues. With 0 bases clipped from V and 3 bases from J, the junction kept 5 bases outside the gene matches. The germline gives CDR1 LGHNA, CDR2 YNFKEQ.

This clonotype was counted ten times or more. The chain couples TRBV6-5 to TRBJ2-3; D could derive from TRBD1 or TRBD2 (5 bases each). The CDR3 loop spans 15 amino acids. Trimming stripped 2 bases from V and 2 bases from J, with 11 bases between. Germline CDR1 reads MNHEY; CDR2 reads SVGAGI. The CDR3 DNA reads TGTGCCAGCAGTTACATCAGGGACGCCACAGATACGCAGTATTTT. Translating it yields CASSYIRDATDTQYF.

This chain connects TRBV3-1 to TRBJ1-2; 8 nucleotides agree with TRBD1. Germline lookup yields CDR1 LGHDT and CDR2 YNNKEL (reference sequence). Trimming took 0 bases from V and 0 from J; bases not matched to a gene: 3. The CDR3 is made up of 16 amino acids. The CDR3 DNA sequence: TGTGCCAGCAGCCAAGACGGGACAGGCCCTAACTATGGCTACACCTTC. It translates to CASSQDGTGPNYGYTF.

This clonotype was counted a few times. The V gene is TRBV30, the J gene TRBJ2-7; 8 bases are shared with TRBD2. This CDR3 is 14 amino acids long. Germline-derived CDR1 and CDR2 are GTSNPN and SVGIG (reference sequence). V shed 7 bases, J shed 4 bases, and the junction held 12 bases outside the gene matches. The CDR3: CASGLSGGPYEQYF. The DNA for the CDR3 is TGTGCCTCGGGTTTGTCGGGAGGGCCTTACGAGCAGTACTTC.

The chain carries TRBV7-9 and TRBJ2-5; no definite D call. The V end was cut by 0 bases, the J end by 0 bases, with 5 bases between. CDR1 SEHNR and CDR2 FQNEAQ come from the germline V gene (reference sequence). This CDR3 is 14 amino acids long. The CDR3 sequence is CASSLAGDQETQYF. Here the CDR3 DNA reads TGTGCCAGCAGCTTAGCTGGGGACCAAGAGACCCAGTACTTC.

This clonotype is a singleton in its sample. This sequence joins TRBV6-1 and TRBJ2-1, with D possibly being TRBD1 (6 bases). Trimming took off 6 bases at V and 7 bases at J, with 16 bases between the two ends. Germline loops: CDR1 MNHNS, CDR2 SASEGT. The CDR3 contains 14 residues. The CDR3 nucleotides are TGTGCCAGCAGCCCGCAGGGGACGGGAAATGAGCAGTTCTTC. Its translation is CASSPQGTGNEQFF.

This clonotype occurred many times. The chain carries TRBV2 and TRBJ2-7; the match to TRBD1 covers 8 bases. The length of the CDR3 is 13 residues. Trimming cost V 6 bases and J 3 bases; bases outside gene matches: 4. Germline loops: CDR1 SNHLY, CDR2 FYNNEI. CDR3 in amino acids: CASRRQGIYEQYF. The CDR3, as DNA: TGTGCCAGCAGAAGACAGGGGATCTACGAGCAGTACTTC.

For this clonotype: The junction shows a germline mismatch at one end, possibly a read error. This rearrangement joins TRBV10-3 to TRBJ2-7; a possible D gene is TRBD1 (5 bases). Germline V gene lookup returns CDR1 ENHRY and CDR2 SYGVKD. The CDR3 is made up of 12 amino acids. The CDR3 sequence: CAISVRAYEKYF. CDR3 nucleotides: TGTGCCATCAGTGTCAGGGCGTACGAGAAGTACTTC.

The sample holds a few counts of this clonotype. V usage is TRBV5-1 and J usage is TRBJ1-4; no clear D. The CDR3 extends over 14 amino acids. Trimming left V 4 bases short and J 5 bases short, with 12 bases between. The germline CDR1 and CDR2 sequences are SGHRS and YFSETQ. As DNA, the CDR3 is TGCGCCAGCAGCCCTGACAAGTTCAATGAAAAACTGTTTTTT. Its translation is CASSPDKFNEKLFF.

This clonotype was seen repeatedly, ten times or more. The chain links TRBV28 to TRBJ2-1, with 13 positions matching TRBD2. The germline CDR1 and CDR2 sequences are MDHEN and SYDVKM. This CDR3 comprises 16 residues. V gave up 5 bases and J gave up 10 bases; unmatched junction bases: 11. The CDR3 DNA reads as TGTGCCAGCAGTCCGGGACTAGCGGGAAATAAAGGCGAGCAGTTCTTC. Translating gives CASSPGLAGNKGEQFF.

There are many counts of this clonotype. The rearrangement uses TRBV5-1 and TRBJ2-3, with D perhaps matching TRBD2 (6 bases). Germline values: CDR1 SGHRS, CDR2 YFSETQ. Deletions cut 9 bases from V and 2 bases from J, with 19 bases between. CDR3 size: 15 residues. The CDR3 is CATMARGIDTDTQYF. Written as DNA, the CDR3 is TGCGCCACCATGGCTCGCGGGATTGACACAGATACGCAGTATTTT.

This clonotype was observed many times. The chain joins TRBV18 to TRBJ1-1, with D unclear. This CDR3 spans 15 amino acids. Deletions cut 2 bases from V and 3 bases from J, with 13 bases between. The germline V gene has CDR1 KGHSH and CDR2 LQKENI. In DNA form, the CDR3 reads TGTGCCAGCTCACCATCGGTCCCCAGTTACACTGAAGCTTTCTTT. It is translated as CASSPSVPSYTEAFF.